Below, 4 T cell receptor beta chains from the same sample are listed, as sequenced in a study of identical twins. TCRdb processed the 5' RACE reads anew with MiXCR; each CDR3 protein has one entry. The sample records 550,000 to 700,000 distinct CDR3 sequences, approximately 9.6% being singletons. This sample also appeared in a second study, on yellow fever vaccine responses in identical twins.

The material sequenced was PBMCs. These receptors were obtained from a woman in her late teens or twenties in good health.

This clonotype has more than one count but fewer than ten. The CDR3 protein is CASSPLGLQYEQYF. DNA of the CDR3: TGCGCCAGCAGCCCCTTGGGACTGCAATACGAGCAGTACTTC. This chain connects TRBV4-1 to TRBJ2-7, with D perhaps matching TRBD2 (6 bases). Germline V gene data show CDR1 as MGHRA and CDR2 as YSYEKL. This CDR3 is 14 amino acids long. The V gene lost 4 bases and the J gene lost 4 bases, with 14 bases spanning the gap.

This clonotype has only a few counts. The CDR3 region is CASSEPGLGTQYF. The CDR3 DNA follows: TGTGCCAGCAGTGAACCAGGGTTAGGGACCCAGTACTTC. This chain links TRBV25-1 with TRBJ2-5; D is perhaps TRBD1 (5 bases). In germline, CDR1 is MGHDK, CDR2 SYGVNS. The CDR3 runs 13 residues. V was trimmed by 2 bases and J by 7 bases, leaving 11 bases between them.

The CDR3 nucleotides read TGCGCCAGCAGCCCCAAGATCCTACTTCTACAATACAATGAGCAGTTCTTC. Translated: CASSPKILLLQYNEQFF. This sequence joins TRBV4-3 and TRBJ2-1; D remains unclear. With 4 bases removed from V and 4 bases from J, the gap between germline ends came to 20 bases. The CDR3 spans 17 residues. Germline-derived CDR1 and CDR2 are LGHNA and YSLEER.

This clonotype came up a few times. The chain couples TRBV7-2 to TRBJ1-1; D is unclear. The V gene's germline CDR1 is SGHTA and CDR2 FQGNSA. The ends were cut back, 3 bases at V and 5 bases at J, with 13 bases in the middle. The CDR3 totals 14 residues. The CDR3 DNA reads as TGTGCCAGCAGCTTCGACCCGCTGGGGACTGAAGCTTTCTTT. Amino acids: CASSFDPLGTEAFF.